This is a list of T cell receptor beta chains from one sample in a study of blood T cells in healthy people across ages. TCRdb ran MiXCR on the 5' RACE reads and lists one entry per CDR3 protein. Seen here are about 1.8 million distinct CDR3 sequences, 49% observed once, and the top ten hold over 2%. The material sequenced was blood. The receptors originated from a woman aged 40 to 50 in good health. CDR3s include the opening cysteine and the closing phenylalanine or tryptophan. The order of the fields is CDR3 protein, CDR3 DNA, D gene, J gene, V gene, clone size. A D gene is named only where the DNA matches it firmly. Clone size is given for some rows only: seen once, a few or many times, or a class if the clone is expanded.

CASSGRTGRDNEQFF	TGCGCCAGCAGCGGGAGGACAGGGCGCGATAATGAGCAGTTCTTC	TRBD1	TRBJ2-1	TRBV5-1	-
CASSEYRVQETQYF	TGTGCCAGCAGTGAATACAGGGTGCAAGAGACCCAGTACTTC	-	TRBJ2-5	TRBV25-1	-
CASSFVDMQETQYF	TGTGCCAGCAGCTTCGTGGACATGCAAGAGACCCAGTACTTC	-	TRBJ2-5	TRBV7-2	few
CASSYSRGPPTDTQYF	TGTGCCAGCAGTTACTCGCGGGGCCCTCCCACAGATACGCAGTATTTT	-	TRBJ2-3	TRBV6-5	-
CASSQETVTEAFF	TGCGCCAGCAGCCAAGAAACGGTAACTGAAGCTTTCTTT	-	TRBJ1-1	TRBV4-3	once
CASSLPRGPPYEQYF	TGTGCCAGCAGCTTACCCAGGGGGCCACCCTACGAGCAGTACTTC	TRBD1	TRBJ2-7	TRBV7-9	-
CASTIAASYNEQFF	TGTGCCAGCACCATAGCGGCGTCCTACAATGAGCAGTTCTTC	-	TRBJ2-1	TRBV28	-
CASTPTGTATDAQYF	TGCGCCAGCACTCCGACCGGGACAGCCACAGATGCGCAGTATTTT	TRBD1	TRBJ2-3	TRBV10-1	-
CASSPRGAGLNIQYF	TGTGCCAGCAGCCCTAGGGGGGCAGGGCTCAACATTCAGTACTTC	-	TRBJ2-4	TRBV28	few
CASSYSPGPYGYIF	TGTGCCAGCAGTTACTCTCCAGGTCCCTATGGCTACATCTTC	-	TRBJ1-2	TRBV6-2/TRBV6-3	once
CASSLYDRSTDTQYF	TGTGCCAGCAGTTTATACGACAGATCCACAGATACGCAGTATTTT	-	TRBJ2-3	TRBV27	-
CSGGGGYTDTQYF	TGCAGTGGAGGGGGGGGATACACAGATACGCAGTATTTT	-	TRBJ2-3	TRBV20-1	-
CAISPGTETETQYF	TGTGCCATCAGCCCCGGGACCGAGACGGAGACCCAGTACTTC	-	TRBJ2-5	TRBV10-3	-
CSGNRVADTQYF	TGCAGTGGAAATAGGGTGGCAGATACGCAGTATTTT	-	TRBJ2-3	TRBV20-1	-
CASSNSLGTDTQYF	TGTGCCAGCAGTAATTCACTAGGGACAGATACGCAGTATTTT	-	TRBJ2-3	TRBV12-3/TRBV12-4	-
CASSTGLAGGPGNEQFF	TGTGCCAGCAGCACGGGACTAGCGGGGGGGCCGGGTAATGAGCAGTTCTTC	TRBD2	TRBJ2-1	TRBV11-2	-
CASSPPGTSVFSTDTQYF	TGTGCCAGCAGTCCCCCCGGGACTAGCGTGTTCAGCACAGATACGCAGTATTTT	TRBD2	TRBJ2-3	TRBV28	-
CASSLIVGSVEKLFF	TGTGCCAGCAGCTTAATAGTGGGGTCGGTTGAAAAACTGTTTTTT	-	TRBJ1-4	TRBV7-2	-
CASSRATGSGQTQYF	TGTGCCAGCAGCCGGGCGACAGGGTCAGGGCAGACCCAGTACTTC	TRBD1	TRBJ2-5	TRBV4-2	-
CASSHLATGKGSGYNEQFF	TGTGCCAGCAGTCACTTAGCCACAGGGAAAGGATCGGGATACAATGAGCAGTTCTTC	-	TRBJ2-1	TRBV6-5	-
CSAPDPRTSSPEQYF	TGCAGTGCCCCCGACCCTCGGACCTCCTCCCCCGAGCAGTACTTC	-	TRBJ2-7	TRBV20-1	many
CASSFRSPDTQYF	TGCGCCAGCAGCTTTAGGAGCCCAGATACGCAGTATTTT	-	TRBJ2-3	TRBV5-1	-
CASRYYGQGSPDYGYTF	TGTGCCAGCAGATACTATGGACAGGGGTCCCCGGACTATGGCTACACCTTC	TRBD1	TRBJ1-2	TRBV6-5	-
CASTLGSGRNTGYTF	TGTGCCAGCACTCTAGGGAGCGGACGGAACACTGGCTACACCTTC	-	TRBJ1-2	TRBV12-3/TRBV12-4	once
CASSLDDLLGPSTDTQYF	TGTGCCAGCAGCTTAGACGACCTACTGGGTCCTAGCACAGATACGCAGTATTTT	-	TRBJ2-3	TRBV11-2	few
CTSSLRTGPTNEKLFF	TGTACCAGCAGCTTGCGGACAGGTCCGACTAATGAAAAACTGTTTTTT	TRBD1	TRBJ1-4	TRBV13	-
CASEGQSQETQYF	TGTGCCAGCGAGGGACAGAGTCAAGAGACCCAGTACTTC	TRBD1	TRBJ2-5	TRBV6-6	-
CASSSEGATYEKLFF	TGCGCCAGCAGCTCGGAGGGAGCTACCTATGAAAAACTGTTTTTT	-	TRBJ1-4	TRBV5-1	few
CASDLRTNYNEQFF	TGTGCCAGCGACCTCCGGACTAACTACAATGAGCAGTTCTTC	-	TRBJ2-1	TRBV6-5	few
CSVSVGGGNQPQHF	TGCAGCGTCTCCGTGGGGGGGGGAAATCAGCCCCAGCATTTT	-	TRBJ1-5	TRBV29-1	few
CASSAQGEWGDTQYF	TGTGCCAGCAGCGCCCAAGGGGAATGGGGAGATACGCAGTATTTT	-	TRBJ2-3	TRBV9	-
CASSLPGLAYEQYF	TGTGCCAGCAGCTTACCGGGACTAGCCTACGAGCAGTACTTC	TRBD2	TRBJ2-7	TRBV11-2	-
CASRDLELDTQYF	TGTGCCAGCAGGGACTTAGAGTTAGATACGCAGTATTTT	-	TRBJ2-3	TRBV6-5	few
CASSPTGPTGAKNIQYF	TGTGCCAGCAGTCCTACGGGCCCGACGGGAGCCAAAAACATTCAGTACTTC	-	TRBJ2-4	TRBV12-3/TRBV12-4	-
CASSSGLTSYGYTF	TGCGCCAGCAGCTCCGGACTGACCTCCTATGGCTACACCTTC	-	TRBJ1-2	TRBV5-1	few